These 3 T cell receptor beta chains originate from one sample sequenced in a study of T-cell memory formation after mild COVID-19. TCRdb reanalysed the 5' RACE reads using MiXCR and keeps one entry per CDR3 protein. The sample has 400,000 or so distinct CDR3 sequences, around 20% seen once. Sample: PBMCs or a T cell subset sorted from them (not recorded which). Receptors were obtained from an adult woman who had mild COVID-19 (a few samples of this study predate the infection). Cell type and time point are not known.

This clonotype appeared a few times. This chain uses TRBV4-1 with TRBJ1-5, with a tentative D call TRBD1 (6 bases). Germline V gives CDR1 MGHRA, CDR2 YSYEKL. With 0 bases removed from V and 6 bases from J, the gap between germline ends came to 12 bases. This CDR3 has 15 residues. CDR3 loop: CASSQEGGGSQPQHF. The CDR3 DNA follows: TGCGCCAGCAGCCAAGAAGGAGGGGGTAGTCAGCCCCAGCATTTT.

For this clonotype: An end of the junction does not agree with germline; a read error may underlie this. The chain couples TRBV11-2 to TRBJ2-7, with no clear D. This CDR3 is 14 amino acids long. The germline V gene encodes CDR1 SGHAT and CDR2 FQNNGV. DNA of the CDR3: TGTGCCAGCAGCCTAGAAGCGTTGAGCTACGAGCAGTACTTC. Residues: CASSLEALSYEQYF.

V and J are TRBV7-9 and TRBJ1-1, with TRBD1 identical over 10 bases. This CDR3 has 14 residues. V shed 6 bases, J shed 5 bases, and the junction held 6 bases outside the gene matches. The V gene's germline CDR1 is SEHNR and CDR2 FQNEAQ (reference sequence). For the CDR3, the DNA is TGTGCCAGCAGTTTCAGGACAGGGGGTACTGAAGCTTTCTTT. Translating it yields CASSFRTGGTEAFF.